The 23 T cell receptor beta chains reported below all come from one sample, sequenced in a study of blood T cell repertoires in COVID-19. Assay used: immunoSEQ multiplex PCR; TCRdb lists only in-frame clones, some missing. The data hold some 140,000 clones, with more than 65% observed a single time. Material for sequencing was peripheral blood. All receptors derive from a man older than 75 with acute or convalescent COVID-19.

The CDR3 spells CATSDPRFPGELFF. CDR3 coding DNA: TGTGCCACCAGTGATCCCAGGTTTCCCGGGGAGCTGTTTTTT. The J gene is TRBJ2-2, the V gene TRBV24-1, with unresolved D. Germline-derived CDR1 and CDR2 are KGHDR and SFDVKD. The CDR3 runs 14 residues. V was trimmed by 3 bases and J by 6 bases, leaving 10 bases between them.

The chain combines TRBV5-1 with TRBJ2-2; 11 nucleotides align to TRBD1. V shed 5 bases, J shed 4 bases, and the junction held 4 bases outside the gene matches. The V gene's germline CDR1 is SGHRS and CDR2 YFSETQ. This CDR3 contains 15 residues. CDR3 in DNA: TGCGCCAGCAGTCGGACAGGGGGCGTCACCGGGGAGCTGTTTTTT. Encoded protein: CASSRTGGVTGELFF.

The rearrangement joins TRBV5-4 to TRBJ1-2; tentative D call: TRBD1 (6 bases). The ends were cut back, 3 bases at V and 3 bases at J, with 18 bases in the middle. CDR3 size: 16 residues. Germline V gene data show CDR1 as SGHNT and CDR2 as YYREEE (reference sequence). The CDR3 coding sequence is TGTGCCAGCAGCTCTCCCCCGACAGGTTCCCACTATGGCTACACCTTC. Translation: CASSSPPTGSHYGYTF.

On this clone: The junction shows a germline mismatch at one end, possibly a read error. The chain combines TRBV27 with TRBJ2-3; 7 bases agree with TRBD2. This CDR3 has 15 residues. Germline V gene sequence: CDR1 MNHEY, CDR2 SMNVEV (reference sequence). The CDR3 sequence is CASSISGTITDTQYF. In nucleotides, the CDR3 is TGTGCCAGCAGTATATCCGGGACTATCACAGATACGCAGTATTTT.

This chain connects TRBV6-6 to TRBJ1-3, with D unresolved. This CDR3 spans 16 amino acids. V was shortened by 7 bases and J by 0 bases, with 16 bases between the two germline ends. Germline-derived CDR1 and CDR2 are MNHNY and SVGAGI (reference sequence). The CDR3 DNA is TGTGCCAGCACCGAGGGTATCGGGAGCTCTGGAAACACCATATATTTT. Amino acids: CASTEGIGSSGNTIYF.

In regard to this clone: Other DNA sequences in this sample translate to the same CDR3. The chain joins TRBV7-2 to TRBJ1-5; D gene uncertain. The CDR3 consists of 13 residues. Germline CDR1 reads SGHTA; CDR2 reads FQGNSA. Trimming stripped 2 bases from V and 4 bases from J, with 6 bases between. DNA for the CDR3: TGTGCCAGCAGCTTAAGAGGTAATCAGCCCCAGCATTTT. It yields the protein CASSLRGNQPQHF.

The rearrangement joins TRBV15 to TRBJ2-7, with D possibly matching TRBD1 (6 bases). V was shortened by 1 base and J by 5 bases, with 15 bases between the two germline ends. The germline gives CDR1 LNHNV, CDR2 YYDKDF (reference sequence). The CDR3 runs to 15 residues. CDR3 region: CATSRGGLPADEQYF. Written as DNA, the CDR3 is TGTGCCACCAGCAGAGGGGGGCTCCCAGCTGACGAGCAGTACTTC.

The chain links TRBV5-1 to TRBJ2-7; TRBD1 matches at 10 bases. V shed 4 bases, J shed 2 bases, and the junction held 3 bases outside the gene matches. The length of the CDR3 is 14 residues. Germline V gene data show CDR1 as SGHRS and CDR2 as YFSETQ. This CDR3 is CASSPGTGAYEQYF. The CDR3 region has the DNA TGCGCCAGCAGCCCCGGGACAGGGGCCTACGAGCAGTACTTC.

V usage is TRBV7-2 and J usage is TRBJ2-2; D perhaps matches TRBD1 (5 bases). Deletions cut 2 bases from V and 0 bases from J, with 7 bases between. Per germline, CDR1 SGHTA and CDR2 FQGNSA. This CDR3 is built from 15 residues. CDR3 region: CASSLQGTNTGELFF. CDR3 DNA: TGTGCCAGCAGCTTACAGGGCACGAACACCGGGGAGCTGTTTTTT.

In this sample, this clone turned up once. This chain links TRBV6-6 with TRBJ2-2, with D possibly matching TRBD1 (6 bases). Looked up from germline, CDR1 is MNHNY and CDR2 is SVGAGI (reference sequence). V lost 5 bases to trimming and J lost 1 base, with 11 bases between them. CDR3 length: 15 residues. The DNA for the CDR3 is TGTGCCAGCAGTGCCCAACAGGGGAACACCGGGGAGCTGTTTTTT. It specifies CASSAQQGNTGELFF.

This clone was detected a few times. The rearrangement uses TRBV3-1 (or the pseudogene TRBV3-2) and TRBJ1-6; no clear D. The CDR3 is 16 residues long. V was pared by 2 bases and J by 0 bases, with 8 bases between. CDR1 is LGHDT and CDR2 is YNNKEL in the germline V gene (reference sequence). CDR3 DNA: TGTGCCAGCAGCCAATCGGTGAGCTCCTATAATTCACCCCTCCACTTT. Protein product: CASSQSVSSYNSPLHF.

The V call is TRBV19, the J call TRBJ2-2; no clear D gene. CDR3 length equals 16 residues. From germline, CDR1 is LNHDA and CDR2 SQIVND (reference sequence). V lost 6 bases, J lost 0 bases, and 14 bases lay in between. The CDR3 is CASRKQTDANTGELFF. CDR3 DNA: TGTGCCAGTAGAAAACAGACCGACGCGAACACCGGGGAGCTGTTTTTT.

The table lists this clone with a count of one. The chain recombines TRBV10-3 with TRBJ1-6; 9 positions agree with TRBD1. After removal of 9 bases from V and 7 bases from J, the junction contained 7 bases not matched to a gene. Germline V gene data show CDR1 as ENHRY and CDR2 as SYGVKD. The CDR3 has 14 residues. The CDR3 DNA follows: TGTGCCATTCAAAGGGACAGGGACAATTCACCCCTCCACTTT. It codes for CAIQRDRDNSPLHF.

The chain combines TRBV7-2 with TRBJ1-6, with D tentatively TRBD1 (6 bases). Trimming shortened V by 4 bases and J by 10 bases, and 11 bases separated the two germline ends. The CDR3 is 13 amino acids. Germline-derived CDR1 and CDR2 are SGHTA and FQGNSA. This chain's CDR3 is CASSSQGNSPLHF. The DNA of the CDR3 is TGTGCCAGCAGCTCACAGGGTAACTCACCCCTCCACTTT.

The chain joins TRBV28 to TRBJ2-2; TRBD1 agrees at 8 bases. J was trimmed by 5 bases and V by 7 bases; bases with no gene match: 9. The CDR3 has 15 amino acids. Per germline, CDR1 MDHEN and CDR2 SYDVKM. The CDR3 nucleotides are TGTGCCAGCACAAAGGCAGGACAGGGAACCGGGGAGCTGTTTTTT. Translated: CASTKAGQGTGELFF.

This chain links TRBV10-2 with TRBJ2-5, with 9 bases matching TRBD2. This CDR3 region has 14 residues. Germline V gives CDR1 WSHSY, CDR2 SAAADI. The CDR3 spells CGSKAGGTQETQYF. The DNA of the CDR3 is TGCGGAAGTAAGGCGGGGGGGACCCAAGAGACCCAGTACTTC.

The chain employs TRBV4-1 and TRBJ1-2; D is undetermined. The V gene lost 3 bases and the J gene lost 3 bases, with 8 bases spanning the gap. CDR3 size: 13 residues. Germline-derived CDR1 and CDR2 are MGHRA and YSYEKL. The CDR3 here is CASSQVGYYGYTF. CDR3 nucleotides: TGCGCCAGCAGCCAGGTGGGCTACTATGGCTACACCTTC.

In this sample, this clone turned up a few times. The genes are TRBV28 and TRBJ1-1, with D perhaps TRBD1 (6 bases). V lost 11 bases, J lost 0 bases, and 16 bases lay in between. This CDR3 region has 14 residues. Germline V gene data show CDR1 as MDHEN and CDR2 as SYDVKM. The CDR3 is CAAKGGGLNTEAFF. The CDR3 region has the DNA TGTGCCGCGAAGGGGGGGGGCCTGAACACTGAAGCTTTCTTT. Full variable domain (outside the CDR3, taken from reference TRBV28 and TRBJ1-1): DVKVTQSSRYLVKRTGEKVFLECVQDMDHENMFWYRQDPGLGLRLIYFSYDVKMKEKGDIPEGYSVSREKKERFSLILESASTNQTSMYLCAAKGGGLNTEAFFGQGTRLTVV.

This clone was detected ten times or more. The CDR3 loop reads CASSAGQALGGYTF. The DNA of the CDR3 is TGCGCCAGCAGCGCGGGACAGGCATTGGGTGGCTACACCTTC. The chain carries TRBV5-1 and TRBJ1-2; 8 bases map to TRBD1. CDR1 is SGHRS, CDR2 YFSETQ, per germline. This CDR3 has 14 residues. Germline trimming cut 4 bases from V and 7 bases from J; bases unmatched to any gene: 9.

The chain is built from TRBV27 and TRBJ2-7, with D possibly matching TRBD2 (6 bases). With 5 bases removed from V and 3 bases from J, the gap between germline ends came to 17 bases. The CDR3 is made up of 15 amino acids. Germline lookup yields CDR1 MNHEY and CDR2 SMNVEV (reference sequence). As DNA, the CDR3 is TGTGCCAGCAGTCCTGGCCGCGGGGACTTCTACGAGCAGTACTTC. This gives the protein CASSPGRGDFYEQYF.

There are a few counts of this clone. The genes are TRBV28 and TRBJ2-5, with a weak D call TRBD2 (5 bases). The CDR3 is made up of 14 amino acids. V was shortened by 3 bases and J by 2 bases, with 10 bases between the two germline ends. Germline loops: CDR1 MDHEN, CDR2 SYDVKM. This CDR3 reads CASSFHGGQETQYF. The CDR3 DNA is TGTGCCAGCAGTTTTCACGGCGGGCAAGAGACCCAGTACTTC.

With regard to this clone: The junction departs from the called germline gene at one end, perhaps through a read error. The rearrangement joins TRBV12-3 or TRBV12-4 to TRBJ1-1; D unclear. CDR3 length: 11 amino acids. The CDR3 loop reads CASSLNSEAFF. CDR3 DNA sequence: TGTGCCAGCAGTTTGAACAGTGAAGCTTTCTTT.

For the CDR3, the DNA is TGTGCCAGCAGGGCAGCGTACAATGAGCAGTTCTTC. This codes for CASRAAYNEQFF. This chain connects TRBV2 to TRBJ2-1, with D hard to call. Trimming removed 6 bases at V and 4 bases at J, with 7 bases between. CDR3 length: 12 amino acids. CDR1 and CDR2 (germline): SNHLY, FYNNEI. Full variable domain (remainder filled in from reference TRBV2 and TRBJ2-1): EPEVTQTPSHQVTQMGQEVILRCVPISNHLYFYWYRQILGQKVEFLVSFYNNEISEKSEIFDDQFSVERPDGSNFTLKIRSTKLEDSAMYFCASRAAYNEQFFGPGTRLTVL.